Following are 6 T cell receptor beta chains from one sample sequenced in a study of cytomegalovirus exposure and HLA in healthy donors. Vbeta (60) and Jbeta (13) primers were used in the PCR. Some clones are missing from TCRdb's copy, which holds only in-frame ones; the method was immunoSEQ multiplex PCR. This table has about 220,000 clones, 80% to 85% appearing once. Sequenced input: PBMCs. The receptors were sampled from a boy between 2 and 10 years old in good health and CMV-seronegative.

The chain recombines TRBV4-1 with TRBJ1-2; unclear D gene. Trimming cost V 1 base and J 6 bases, with 15 bases left between them. Per germline, CDR1 MGHRA and CDR2 YSYEKL. This CDR3 has 15 amino acids. CDR3 region: CASSQATSPRNGYTF. The CDR3 nucleotides read TGCGCCAGCAGCCAAGCGACATCTCCCCGGAATGGCTACACCTTC.

The chain combines TRBV13 with TRBJ2-1; 10 bases agree with TRBD2. This CDR3 contains 17 residues. Germline CDR1 is PRHDT and CDR2 is FYEKMQ (reference sequence). V trimming: 4 bases; J trimming: 8 bases; junction bases outside the gene matches: 14. Here the CDR3 DNA reads TGTGCCAGCAGCTCACGTTTTCTAGCGGGAGATTTCGATGAGCAGTTCTTC. Its translation: CASSSRFLAGDFDEQFF.

The chain links TRBV5-1 to TRBJ1-6; weak D call: TRBD1 (5 bases). CDR3 length equals 15 residues. The V end lost 3 bases, the J end lost 8 bases, and 15 bases lay between the germline ends. Germline CDR1 is SGHRS and CDR2 is YFSETQ. CDR3 in amino acids: CASSSSTGSDSPLHF. In nucleotides, the CDR3 is TGCGCCAGCAGCTCTTCCACAGGATCAGATTCACCCCTCCACTTT. Using reference TRBV5-1 and TRBJ1-6 for the parts outside the CDR3, the full variable domain is KAGVTQTPRYLIKTRGQQVTLSCSPISGHRSVSWYQQTPGQGLQFLFEYFSETQRNKGNFPGRFSGRQFSNSRSEMNVSTLELGDSALYLCASSSSTGSDSPLHFGNGTRLTVT.

This chain joins TRBV4-1 and TRBJ2-5; 11 bases fit TRBD1. The CDR3 spans 16 residues. Trimming at V came to 4 bases and at J to 5 bases, leaving 9 bases not matched to a gene. CDR1 MGHRA and CDR2 YSYEKL come from the germline V gene. CDR3 coding DNA: TGCGCCAGCAGCCTCTTGGGACAGGGGGTCGGGGAGACCCAGTACTTC. It translates to CASSLLGQGVGETQYF.

This chain uses TRBV6-1 with TRBJ1-1; D is perhaps TRBD1 (5 bases). The CDR3 totals 15 residues. Germline loops: CDR1 MNHNS, CDR2 SASEGT. With 5 bases removed from V and 1 base from J, the gap between germline ends came to 14 bases. In DNA form, the CDR3 reads TGTGCCAGCAGTTCCCGCTATCAGGGGAACACTGAAGCTTTCTTT. Its translation is CASSSRYQGNTEAFF.

The genes are TRBV5-6 and TRBJ1-4; D is unresolved. Germline V gives CDR1 SGHDT, CDR2 YYEEEE. V gave up 1 base and J gave up 0 bases, with 10 bases separating them. The CDR3 sequence is 16 residues long. The CDR3 reads CASSLYRRTTNEKLFF. DNA of the CDR3: TGTGCCAGCAGCTTGTACAGAAGAACAACTAATGAAAAACTGTTTTTT.